These 6 T cell receptor beta chains were sequenced from one sample in a study of CD8+ T cells in alopecia areata. Isolated RNA was reverse transcribed into cDNA used as the sequencing template. Assay used: immunoSEQ multiplex PCR; TCRdb lists only in-frame clones, some missing. The data contain roughly 250,000 clones, about 68% of them singletons. Sequenced material: CD4+ T cells sorted from blood, taken at week 0. The receptors stem from a human donor with alopecia areata.

The J gene is TRBJ2-3, the V gene TRBV4-2, with 8 bases identical to TRBD2. With 1 base clipped from V and 4 bases from J, the junction kept 1 base outside the gene matches. CDR3 length: 14 residues. From germline, CDR1 is LGHNA and CDR2 YNFKEQ. Here the CDR3 reads CASSQAGGPDTQYF. CDR3 coding DNA: TGTGCCAGCAGCCAAGCGGGGGGGCCAGATACGCAGTATTTT.

Only a few counts were recorded for this clone. The CDR3 nucleotides are TGTGCCAGCAGTTTCCGGGGGCACGATTCACCCCTCCACTTT. Protein product: CASSFRGHDSPLHF. The rearrangement links TRBV6-6 to TRBJ1-6; a possible D gene is TRBD1 (6 bases). This CDR3 is built from 14 residues. Germline V gene lookup returns CDR1 MNHNY and CDR2 SVGAGI (reference sequence). Trimming took off 4 bases at V and 8 bases at J, with 12 bases between the two ends.

The chain couples TRBV19 to TRBJ2-5, with D perhaps being TRBD1 or TRBD2 (6 bases each). The J call is uncertain, as TRBJ2-7 better fits the DNA end. The germline V gene encodes CDR1 LNHDA and CDR2 SQIVND (reference sequence). The CDR3 consists of 13 residues. CDR3 loop: CASSVRGPYEQYF. CDR3 nucleotides: TGTGCCAGTAGTGTCCGGGGGCCCTACGAGCAGTACTTC.

The gene calls are TRBV5-1 and TRBJ1-4; TRBD1 matches at 10 bases. J was trimmed by 8 bases and V by 4 bases; bases with no gene match: 8. Germline CDR1 is SGHRS and CDR2 is YFSETQ. The CDR3 spans 15 residues. The CDR3 DNA sequence: TGCGCCAGCAGCCCGACAGGGGGCGGGTTAGAAAAACTGTTTTTT. This encodes CASSPTGGGLEKLFF.

This chain links TRBV15 with TRBJ1-2, with 8 bases aligning to TRBD1. Germline lookup yields CDR1 LNHNV and CDR2 YYDKDF (reference sequence). CDR3 size: 14 residues. V dropped 0 bases and J dropped 8; count of bases not matched to a gene: 5. CDR3 sequence (DNA): TGTGCCACCAGCAGAGACAGGGGGCCGCGGGGCTACACCTTC. Its translation: CATSRDRGPRGYTF.

To note about this clone: Compared with germline, one end of the junction differs, possibly owing to a read error. The chain has TRBV11-2 and TRBJ2-2; D is unclear. CDR3 length equals 15 residues. Germline CDR1 SGHAT, CDR2 FQNNGV. In DNA form, the CDR3 reads TGTGCCAGCACCTTAACAGCTCAGAACACCGGGGAGCTGTTTTTT. Protein sequence: CASTLTAQNTGELFF.